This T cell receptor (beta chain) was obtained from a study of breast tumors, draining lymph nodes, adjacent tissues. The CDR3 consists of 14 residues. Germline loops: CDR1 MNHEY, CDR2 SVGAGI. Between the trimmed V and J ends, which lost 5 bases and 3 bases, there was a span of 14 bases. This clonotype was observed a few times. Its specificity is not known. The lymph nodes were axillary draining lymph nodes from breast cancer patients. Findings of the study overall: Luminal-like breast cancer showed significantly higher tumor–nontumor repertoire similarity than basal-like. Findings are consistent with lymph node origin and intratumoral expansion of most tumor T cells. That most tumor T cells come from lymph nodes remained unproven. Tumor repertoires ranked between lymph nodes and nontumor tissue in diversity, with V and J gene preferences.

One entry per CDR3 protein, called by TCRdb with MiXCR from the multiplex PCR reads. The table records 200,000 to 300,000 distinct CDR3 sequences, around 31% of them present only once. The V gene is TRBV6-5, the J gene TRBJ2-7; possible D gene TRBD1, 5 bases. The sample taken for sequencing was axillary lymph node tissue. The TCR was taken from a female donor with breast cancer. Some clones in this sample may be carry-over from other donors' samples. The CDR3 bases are TGTGCCAGCAGTCACGGGCCTGGACACTACGAGCAGTACTTC. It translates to CASSHGPGHYEQYF.